Below are 17 T cell receptor beta chains sequenced from a single sample in a study of T-cell memory formation after mild COVID-19. One entry per CDR3 protein, called by TCRdb with MiXCR from the 5' RACE reads. Of hundreds of thousands of distinct CDR3 sequences in the sample, around 21% are singletons; the top ten hold approximately 13%. The source material was PBMCs or a T cell subset sorted from them (not recorded which). The receptor source for this set is an adult woman who had mild COVID-19 (a few samples of this study predate the infection). Cell type and time point are not known.

This chain links TRBV12-3 or TRBV12-4 with TRBJ1-6; a weak D match, TRBD1 (5 bases). This CDR3 contains 14 residues. V was cut by 5 bases and J by 6 bases, with 11 bases left in between. In DNA form, the CDR3 reads TGTGCCAGCAGTCCTAGACAGAGTAATTCACCCCTCCACTTT. Protein sequence: CASSPRQSNSPLHF.

This CDR3 is CASSISAGGTDTQYF. The CDR3, as DNA: TGTGCCAGTAGTATTTCTGCGGGGGGGACAGATACGCAGTATTTT. This chain uses TRBV19 with TRBJ2-3, with 9 bases identical to TRBD2. This CDR3 region has 15 residues. Germline V gene data show CDR1 as LNHDA and CDR2 as SQIVND (reference sequence). Unmatched junction bases numbered 4, after V lost 3 bases and J lost 3 bases.

This clonotype occurred a few times. Here the CDR3 DNA reads TGTGCCAGCAGGGCACGGCTGTCAGCGCAGTATTTT. This gives the protein CASRARLSAQYF. This chain uses TRBV12-3 or TRBV12-4 with TRBJ2-3, with unresolved D. CDR3 size: 12 residues. The ends were cut back, 6 bases at V and 10 bases at J, with 14 bases in the middle.

Written as DNA, the CDR3 is TGTGCCAGCAGCGTAGGGGGACTAGCTGCAGATACGCAGTATTTT. Translating gives CASSVGGLAADTQYF. This chain uses TRBV9 with TRBJ2-3; 9 nucleotides match TRBD2. There are 15 residues in the CDR3. J lost 4 bases, V lost 0 bases, and 3 bases had no gene match. CDR1 SGDLS and CDR2 YYNGEE come from the germline V gene.

The CDR3 loop reads CASSSLAFHSYNEQFF. The CDR3 nucleotides read TGTGCCAGCAGCTCATTAGCGTTCCACTCCTACAATGAGCAGTTCTTC. The J gene is TRBJ2-1, the V gene TRBV7-2; D is possibly TRBD2 (5 bases). V lost 4 bases, J lost 0 bases, and 13 bases lay in between. Germline V gene sequence: CDR1 SGHTA, CDR2 FQGNSA. This CDR3 comprises 16 residues.

The gene calls are TRBV7-3 and TRBJ2-3, with 9 positions matching TRBD2. J lost 3 bases, V lost 2 bases, and 3 bases had no gene match. The CDR3 consists of 15 residues. Germline CDR1 is SGHTA and CDR2 is FQGTGA. The CDR3 region has the DNA TGTGCCAGCAGCTTACGGGGACTAGCAACAGATACGCAGTATTTT. Protein: CASSLRGLATDTQYF.

The J gene is TRBJ1-1, the V gene TRBV6-2 or TRBV6-3; D is undetermined. Germline lookup yields CDR1 MNHEY and CDR2 SVGEGT. This CDR3 comprises 15 residues. Trimming took 6 bases from V and 5 from J, leaving 19 bases between them. The CDR3 spells CASSSSGGRGTEAFF. In DNA form, the CDR3 reads TGTGCCAGCAGCTCCAGTGGAGGGCGCGGGACTGAAGCTTTCTTT.

This clonotype has a count of ten or more. V gene TRBV12-3 or TRBV12-4 combines with J gene TRBJ1-3, with a tentative D call TRBD1 (5 bases). V lost 5 bases and J 0 bases, leaving 17 bases between the germline ends. This CDR3 has 17 residues. CDR3 amino acids: CASSRSDMGFSGNTIYF. CDR3 in DNA: TGTGCCAGCAGTAGATCGGACATGGGGTTCTCTGGAAACACCATATATTTT.

This clonotype has a single count. The chain couples TRBV6-5 to TRBJ1-1; TRBD1 agrees at 9 bases. V lost 5 bases and J lost 12; bases outside the gene matches: 10. This CDR3 spans 13 amino acids. Germline CDR1 and CDR2: MNHEY and SVGAGI. The CDR3 sequence is CASSEGRGQGSFF. The CDR3 nucleotides read TGTGCCAGCAGTGAGGGGCGGGGACAGGGTTCTTTCTTT.

This clonotype was seen a handful of times. The V and J genes are TRBV7-9 and TRBJ2-2; 7 bases are shared with TRBD1. This CDR3 has 17 residues. Trimming removed 5 bases from V and 3 bases from J; junction bases left unmatched: 12. Looked up from germline, CDR1 is SEHNR and CDR2 is FQNEAQ (reference sequence). The CDR3 nucleotides read TGTGCCAGCAGCCCGGGTAGGGGGCGTGGGGACACCGGGGAGCTGTTTTTT. This encodes CASSPGRGRGDTGELFF.

This clonotype was seen more than once but under ten times. V is TRBV7-9 and J is TRBJ2-7; 7 bases match TRBD1. The ends lost 3 bases at V and 6 bases at J; junction bases unmatched: 8. This CDR3 spans 14 amino acids. In germline, CDR1 is SEHNR, CDR2 FQNEAQ (reference sequence). The CDR3 region is CASSLAGTAIEQYF. CDR3 DNA: TGTGCCAGCAGCTTGGCCGGGACAGCAATCGAGCAGTACTTC.

The chain joins TRBV12-3 or TRBV12-4 to TRBJ1-2, with 8 bases lining up with TRBD1. Trimming at V came to 5 bases and at J to 4 bases, leaving 3 bases not matched to a gene. The CDR3 is made up of 13 amino acids. In nucleotides, the CDR3 is TGTGCCAGCAGTAAACAGGGGGGCTATGGCTACACCTTC. It is translated as CASSKQGGYGYTF.

This clonotype was recorded a few times. The rearrangement joins TRBV12-3 or TRBV12-4 to TRBJ2-1, with D possibly being TRBD1 or TRBD2 (5 bases each). The CDR3 is made up of 17 amino acids. V gave up 4 bases and J gave up 4 bases, with 20 bases separating them. The CDR3 region has the DNA TGTGCCAGCAGTTACGGGACCATGTACGGGAAATACAATGAGCAGTTCTTC. Residues: CASSYGTMYGKYNEQFF.

This clonotype has a handful of counts. The gene calls are TRBV4-2 and TRBJ2-7; D not resolved. Trimming left V 0 bases short and J 1 base short, with 10 bases between. The germline V gene encodes CDR1 LGHNA and CDR2 YNFKEQ. This CDR3 has 15 amino acids. The CDR3 reads CASSQDSGLSYEQYF. CDR3 coding DNA: TGTGCCAGCAGCCAAGATTCGGGCCTTTCCTACGAGCAGTACTTC.

This clonotype was seen a few times. The V and J genes are TRBV12-3 or TRBV12-4 and TRBJ1-3, with 7 bases lining up with TRBD1. Unmatched junction bases numbered 1, after V lost 1 base and J lost 4 bases. This CDR3 has 14 amino acids. The DNA for the CDR3 is TGTGCCAGCAGTTTAGAGGACAGGGGAAACACCATATATTTT. It yields the protein CASSLEDRGNTIYF.

Worth noting for this clonotype: One end of the junction varies from germline; a read error may be responsible. The chain links TRBV4-1 to TRBJ1-3; D uncertain. Germline CDR1 is MGHRA and CDR2 is YSYEKL. This CDR3 comprises 20 residues. The CDR3 loop is CASSRPPPRADRPTGKTIYF. CDR3 DNA: TGCGCCAGCAGCCGCCCGCCACCTCGGGCCGATCGCCCTACTGGAAAAACCATATATTTT.

There are a few counts of this clonotype. This chain connects TRBV24-1 to TRBJ2-1, with D hard to call. Germline CDR1 KGHDR, CDR2 SFDVKD. The germline V and J ends were trimmed by 6 bases and 10 bases, with 9 bases remaining between them. The CDR3 runs 11 residues. The DNA for the CDR3 is TGTGCCACCAGTCTAGGTGGCGAGCAGTTCTTC. It translates to CATSLGGEQFF.